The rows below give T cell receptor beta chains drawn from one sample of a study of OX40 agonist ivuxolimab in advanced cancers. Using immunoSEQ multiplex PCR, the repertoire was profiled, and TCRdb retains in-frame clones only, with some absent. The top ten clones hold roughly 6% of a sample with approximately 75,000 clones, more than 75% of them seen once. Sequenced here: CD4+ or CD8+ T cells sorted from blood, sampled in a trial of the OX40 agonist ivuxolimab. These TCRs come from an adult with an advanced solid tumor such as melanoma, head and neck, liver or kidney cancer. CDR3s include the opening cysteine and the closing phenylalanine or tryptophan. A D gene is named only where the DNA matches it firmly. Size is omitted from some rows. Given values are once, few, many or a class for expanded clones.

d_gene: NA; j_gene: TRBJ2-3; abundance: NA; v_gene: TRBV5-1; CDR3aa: CASSLNGFPRTDTQYF; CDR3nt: TGCGCCAGCAGCTTGAATGGCTTCCCTCGCACAGATACGCAGTATTTT
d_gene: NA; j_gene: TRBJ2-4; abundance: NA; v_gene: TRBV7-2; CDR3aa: CASSFGLAKNIQYF; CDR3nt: TGTGCCAGCAGTTTCGGACTAGCCAAAAACATTCAGTACTTC
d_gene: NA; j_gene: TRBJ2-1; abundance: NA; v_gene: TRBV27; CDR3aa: CASSFGESGFYMNEQFF; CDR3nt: TGTGCCAGCAGTTTTGGTGAAAGCGGGTTTTATATGAATGAGCAGTTCTTC
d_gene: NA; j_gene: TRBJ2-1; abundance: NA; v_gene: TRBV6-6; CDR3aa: CASSWGETEQFF; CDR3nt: TGTGCCAGCAGTTGGGGGGAGACTGAGCAGTTCTTC
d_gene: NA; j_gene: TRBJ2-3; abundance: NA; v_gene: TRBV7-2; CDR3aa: CASSAKGGDTQYF; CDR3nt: TGTGCCAGCAGCGCAAAGGGGGGAGATACGCAGTATTTT
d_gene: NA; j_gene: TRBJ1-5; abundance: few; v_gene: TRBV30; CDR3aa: CAWSYGGGQPQHF; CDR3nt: TGTGCCTGGAGTTACGGGGGTGGTCAGCCCCAGCATTTT
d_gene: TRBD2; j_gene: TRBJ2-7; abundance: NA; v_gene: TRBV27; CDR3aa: CASSAPGLATYEQYF; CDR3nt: TGTGCCAGCAGTGCTCCGGGACTAGCGACTTACGAGCAGTACTTC
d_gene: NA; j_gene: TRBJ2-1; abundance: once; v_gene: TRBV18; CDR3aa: CASSPPGYNEQFF; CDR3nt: TGTGCCAGCTCACCACCGGGTTACAATGAGCAGTTCTTC
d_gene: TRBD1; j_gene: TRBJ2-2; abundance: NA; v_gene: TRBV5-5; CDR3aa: CASSPQVGGQGARGELFF; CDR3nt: TGTGCCAGCAGCCCGCAGGTGGGAGGACAGGGGGCGCGTGGGGAGCTGTTTTTT
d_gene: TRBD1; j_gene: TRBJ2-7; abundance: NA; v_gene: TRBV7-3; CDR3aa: CASSPGQGVGEQYF; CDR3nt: TGTGCCAGCAGCCCGGGACAGGGGGTGGGAGAGCAGTACTTC
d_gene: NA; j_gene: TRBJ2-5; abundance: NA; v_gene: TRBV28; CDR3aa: CASRLNAETQYF; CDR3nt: TGTGCCAGCAGACTCAACGCGGAGACCCAGTACTTC
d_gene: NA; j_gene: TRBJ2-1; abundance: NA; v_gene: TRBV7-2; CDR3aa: CASSLLPGYNEQFF; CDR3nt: TGTGCCAGCAGCTTACTTCCAGGGTACAATGAGCAGTTCTTC
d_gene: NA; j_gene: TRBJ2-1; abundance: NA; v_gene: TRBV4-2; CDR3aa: CASSQGTRALVTLFF; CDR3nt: TGTGCCAGCAGCCAAGGGACAAGGGCCCTTGTAACGCTTTTCTTC
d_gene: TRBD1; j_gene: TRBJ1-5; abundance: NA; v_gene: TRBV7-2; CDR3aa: CASSSRPGTGNQPQHF; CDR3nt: TGTGCCAGCAGCTCCCGTCCCGGGACAGGGAATCAGCCCCAGCATTTT
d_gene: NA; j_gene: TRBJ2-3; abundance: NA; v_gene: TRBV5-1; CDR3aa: CASSLVAASTDTQYF; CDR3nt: TGCGCCAGCAGCTTGGTGGCAGCTAGCACAGATACGCAGTATTTT
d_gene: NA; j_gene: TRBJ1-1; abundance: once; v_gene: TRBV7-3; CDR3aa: CASSLRRENTEAFF; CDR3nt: TGTGCCAGCAGCTTACGACGGGAGAACACTGAAGCTTTCTTT
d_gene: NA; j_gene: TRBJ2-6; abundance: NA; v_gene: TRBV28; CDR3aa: CASSVVRGSGANVLTF; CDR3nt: TGTGCCAGCAGTGTTGTCAGGGGCTCTGGGGCCAACGTCCTGACTTTC
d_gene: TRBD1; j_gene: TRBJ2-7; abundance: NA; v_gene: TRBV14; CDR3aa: CASSHVTSGTGAYEQYF; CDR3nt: TGTGCCAGCAGCCACGTTACATCAGGGACAGGGGCTTACGAGCAGTACTTC
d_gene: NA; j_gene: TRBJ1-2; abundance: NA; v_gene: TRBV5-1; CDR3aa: CASSPRDGLYGYTF; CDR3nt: TGCGCCAGCAGCCCTCGGGACGGCCTTTATGGCTACACCTTC
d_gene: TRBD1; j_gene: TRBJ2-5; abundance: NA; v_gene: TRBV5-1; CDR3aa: CASSLARQGGETQYF; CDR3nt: TGCGCCAGCAGCTTGGCCAGACAGGGGGGAGAGACCCAGTACTTC
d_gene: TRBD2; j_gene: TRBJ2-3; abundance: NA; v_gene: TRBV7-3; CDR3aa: CASSLFAGGTDTQYF; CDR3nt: TGTGCCAGCAGCTTATTTGCGGGAGGCACAGATACGCAGTATTTT
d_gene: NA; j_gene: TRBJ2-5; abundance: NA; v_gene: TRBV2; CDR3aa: CASKGPGLVAQYF; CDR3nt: TGTGCCAGCAAGGGGCCGGGGCTGGTGGCCCAGTACTTC
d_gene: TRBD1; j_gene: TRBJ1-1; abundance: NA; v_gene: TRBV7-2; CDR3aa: CASSLRGGSAEAFF; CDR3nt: TGTGCCAGCAGCTTAAGAGGGGGCAGCGCTGAAGCTTTCTTT
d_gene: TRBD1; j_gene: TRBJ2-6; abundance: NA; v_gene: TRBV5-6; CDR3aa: CASSYSGGSGANVLTF; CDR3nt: TGTGCCAGCAGCTACTCAGGGGGCTCTGGGGCCAACGTCCTGACTTTC
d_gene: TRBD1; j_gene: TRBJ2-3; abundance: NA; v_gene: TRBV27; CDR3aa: CASSRRQGASTDTQYF; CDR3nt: TGTGCCAGCAGTCGCCGACAGGGGGCTAGCACAGATACGCAGTATTTT
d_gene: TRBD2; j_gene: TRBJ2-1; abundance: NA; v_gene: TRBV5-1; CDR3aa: CASSYQIRGRDDEQFF; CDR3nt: TGCGCCAGCAGCTACCAAATTCGCGGGAGGGATGATGAGCAGTTCTTC
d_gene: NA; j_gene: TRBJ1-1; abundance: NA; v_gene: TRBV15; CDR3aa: CATSRATGQGTEAFF; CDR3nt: TGTGCCACCAGCAGGGCCACAGGGCAGGGGACTGAAGCTTTCTTT
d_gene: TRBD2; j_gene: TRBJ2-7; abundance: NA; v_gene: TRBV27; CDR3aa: CASRSRTSFYEQYF; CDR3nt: TGTGCCAGCAGGTCAAGGACTAGTTTCTACGAGCAGTACTTC
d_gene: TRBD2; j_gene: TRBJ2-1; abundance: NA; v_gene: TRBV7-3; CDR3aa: CASSLAGRSSYNEQFF; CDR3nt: TGTGCCAGCAGCTTAGCCGGGAGGAGCTCCTACAATGAGCAGTTCTTC
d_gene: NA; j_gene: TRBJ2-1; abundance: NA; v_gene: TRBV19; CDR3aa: CASSWGSYNEQFF; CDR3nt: TGTGCCAGCAGTTGGGGCTCCTACAATGAGCAGTTCTTC
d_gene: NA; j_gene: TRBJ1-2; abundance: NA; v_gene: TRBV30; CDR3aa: CAWRHEANYGYTF; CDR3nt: TGTGCCTGGAGACACGAAGCTAACTATGGCTACACCTTC
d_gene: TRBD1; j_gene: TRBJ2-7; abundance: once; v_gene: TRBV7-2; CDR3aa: CASSFQGDGEQYF; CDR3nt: TGTGCCAGCAGCTTTCAGGGGGACGGCGAGCAGTACTTC
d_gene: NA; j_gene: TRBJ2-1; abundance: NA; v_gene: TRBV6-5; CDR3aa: CASRERGIDEQFF; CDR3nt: TGTGCCAGCCGGGAGAGGGGGATCGATGAGCAGTTCTTC
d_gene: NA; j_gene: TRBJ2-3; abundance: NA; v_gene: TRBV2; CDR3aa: CASSGEVFTDTQYF; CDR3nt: TGTGCCAGCAGTGGGGAGGTTTTCACAGATACGCAGTATTTT
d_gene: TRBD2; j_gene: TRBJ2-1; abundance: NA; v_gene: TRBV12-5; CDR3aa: CASGLGVLAGVFNEQFF; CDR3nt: TGTGCTAGTGGTTTGGGGGTACTAGCGGGAGTCTTCAATGAGCAGTTCTTC
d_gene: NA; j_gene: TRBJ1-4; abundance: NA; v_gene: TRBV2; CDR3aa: CASSHDRATNEKLFF; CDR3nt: TGTGCCAGCAGTCACGACAGAGCAACTAATGAAAAACTGTTTTTT
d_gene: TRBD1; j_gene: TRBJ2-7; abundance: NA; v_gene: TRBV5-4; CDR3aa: CASSSYPGQGAGEQYF; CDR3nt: TGTGCCAGCAGCTCATATCCGGGACAGGGGGCAGGCGAGCAGTACTTC
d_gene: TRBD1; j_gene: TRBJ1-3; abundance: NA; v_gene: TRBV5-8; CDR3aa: CASSFTSTGPGNTIYF; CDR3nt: TGTGCCAGCAGCTTCACTTCGACAGGGCCAGGAAACACCATATATTTT
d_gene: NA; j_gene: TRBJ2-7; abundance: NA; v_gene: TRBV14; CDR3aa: CASSLTIVTEQYF; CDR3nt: TGTGCCAGCAGCCTAACAATAGTAACCGAGCAGTACTTC
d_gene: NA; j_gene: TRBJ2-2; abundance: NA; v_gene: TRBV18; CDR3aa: CASSPGTTNTGELFF; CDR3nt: TGTGCCAGCTCACCGGGCACTACGAACACCGGGGAGCTGTTTTTT
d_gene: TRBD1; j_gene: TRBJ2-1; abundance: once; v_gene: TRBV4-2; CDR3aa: CASSQDRDRVGNEQFF; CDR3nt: TGTGCCAGCAGCCAAGATCGAGACAGGGTGGGGAATGAGCAGTTCTTC
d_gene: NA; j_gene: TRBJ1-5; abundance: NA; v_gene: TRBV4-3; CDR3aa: CASSQRRNGNQPQHF; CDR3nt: TGCGCCAGCAGCCAACGAAGAAATGGGAATCAGCCCCAGCATTTT
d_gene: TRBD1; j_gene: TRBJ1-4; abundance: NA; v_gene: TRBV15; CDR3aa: CATSASTGIRAEKLFF; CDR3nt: TGTGCCACCAGCGCCTCGACAGGGATTAGGGCGGAAAAACTGTTTTTT
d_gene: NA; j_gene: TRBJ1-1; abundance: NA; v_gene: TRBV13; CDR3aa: CASSLRYEAFF; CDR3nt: TGTGCCAGCAGCTTAAGATACGAAGCTTTCTTT
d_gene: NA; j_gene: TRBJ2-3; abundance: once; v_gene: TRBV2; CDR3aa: CASSPGGQVTDTQYF; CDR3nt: TGTGCCAGCAGCCCCGGGGGGCAGGTCACAGATACGCAGTATTTT
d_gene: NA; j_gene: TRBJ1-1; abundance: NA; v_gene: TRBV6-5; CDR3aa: CASSYLGGGTEAFF; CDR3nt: TGTGCCAGCAGTTACTTAGGGGGGGGAACTGAAGCTTTCTTT
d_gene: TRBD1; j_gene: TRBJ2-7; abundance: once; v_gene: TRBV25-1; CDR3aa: CASSGDRGLWEQYF; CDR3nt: TGTGCCAGCAGTGGGGACAGGGGGCTGTGGGAGCAGTACTTC
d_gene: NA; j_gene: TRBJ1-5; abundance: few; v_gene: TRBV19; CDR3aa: CASTQRVGVLNQPQHF; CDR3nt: TGTGCCAGTACCCAACGGGTAGGGGTCCTCAATCAGCCCCAGCATTTT